This is a list of T cell receptor beta chains from one sample in a study of T cells after yellow fever vaccination. TCRdb re-called the 5' RACE reads through MiXCR, storing one row per CDR3 protein. The sample holds just over 250,000 distinct CDR3 sequences, roughly 5.2% seen once. The sample consisted of CD4+ T cells sorted from PBMCs, taken on the day of the yellow fever booster vaccination. These receptors were collected from a man aged 18 to 30 who received the YFV17D yellow fever vaccine. Both conserved end residues are part of each CDR3. The D gene is left open where the match is weak. Clone size appears in some rows only: once, few, many, or a class for an expanded clone.

clone size: few; D gene: -; CDR3 length: 13; J gene: TRBJ1-2; V gene: TRBV19; CDR3 DNA: TGTGCCAGTACCTCCAGAAATAACTATGGCTACACCTTC; CDR3 protein: CASTSRNNYGYTF
clone size: few; D gene: TRBD2; CDR3 length: 16; J gene: TRBJ2-5; V gene: TRBV5-1; CDR3 DNA: TGCGCCAGCAGCTTGGGGCTAGCGGGGATTAAGGAGACCCAGTACTTC; CDR3 protein: CASSLGLAGIKETQYF
clone size: few; D gene: TRBD2; CDR3 length: 15; J gene: TRBJ2-4; V gene: TRBV6-5; CDR3 DNA: TGTGCCAGCAGCCCCGAGGGTAGCGGGGTGGGCATTCAGTACTTC; CDR3 protein: CASSPEGSGVGIQYF
clone size: few; D gene: TRBD1; CDR3 length: 17; J gene: TRBJ1-1; V gene: TRBV20-1; CDR3 DNA: TGCAGTGCTAGAGGACATCGGGACAGGCGCGGGTGGACTGAAGCTTTCTTT; CDR3 protein: CSARGHRDRRGWTEAFF
clone size: -; D gene: -; CDR3 length: 15; J gene: TRBJ2-7; V gene: TRBV5-1; CDR3 DNA: TGCGCCAGCAGCTTGGGGGACGCCAACTTCTACGAGCAGTACTTC; CDR3 protein: CASSLGDANFYEQYF
clone size: -; D gene: -; CDR3 length: 16; J gene: TRBJ1-1; V gene: TRBV7-2; CDR3 DNA: TGTGCCAGCAGCTTAGTTTTTGGGCTACTGGCCACTGAAGCTTTCTTT; CDR3 protein: CASSLVFGLLATEAFF
clone size: -; D gene: -; CDR3 length: 16; J gene: TRBJ2-6; V gene: TRBV5-4; CDR3 DNA: TGTGCCAGCAGCTTGGATGGGGCCTCTGGGGCCAACGTCCTGACTTTC; CDR3 protein: CASSLDGASGANVLTF
clone size: many; D gene: TRBD2; CDR3 length: 14; J gene: TRBJ2-5; V gene: TRBV15; CDR3 DNA: TGTGCCACCAGCAGAGATCTAGCGGGGGAGACCCAGTACTTC; CDR3 protein: CATSRDLAGETQYF
clone size: few; D gene: -; CDR3 length: 14; J gene: TRBJ2-1; V gene: TRBV5-1; CDR3 DNA: TGCGCCAGCAGCTTATCCGGGGGCCCTGGTGAGCAGTTCTTC; CDR3 protein: CASSLSGGPGEQFF
clone size: many; D gene: -; CDR3 length: 14; J gene: TRBJ2-5; V gene: TRBV7-2; CDR3 DNA: TGTGCCAGCAGCTTAGTGGGCTACGAAGAGACCCAGTACTTC; CDR3 protein: CASSLVGYEETQYF
clone size: -; D gene: -; CDR3 length: 13; J gene: TRBJ2-4; V gene: TRBV3-1; CDR3 DNA: TGTGCCAGCAGCCAAAAAGGGGCCAACATTCAGTACTTC; CDR3 protein: CASSQKGANIQYF
clone size: few; D gene: TRBD1; CDR3 length: 15; J gene: TRBJ2-1; V gene: TRBV18; CDR3 DNA: TGTGCCAGCTCAGTCCGGGACAGAAGTACTTACGGGCAGTTCTTC; CDR3 protein: CASSVRDRSTYGQFF
clone size: -; D gene: TRBD1; CDR3 length: 14; J gene: TRBJ2-7; V gene: TRBV5-1; CDR3 DNA: TGCGCCAGCAGCCCTTGGACAGGGACTTACGAGCAGTACTTC; CDR3 protein: CASSPWTGTYEQYF
clone size: -; D gene: TRBD1; CDR3 length: 12; J gene: TRBJ1-2; V gene: TRBV20-1; CDR3 DNA: TGCAGTGCCACGGACAGGGCGCGTGGCTACACCTTC; CDR3 protein: CSATDRARGYTF
clone size: -; D gene: -; CDR3 length: 16; J gene: TRBJ2-1; V gene: TRBV7-7; CDR3 DNA: TGTGCTAGCAGCCCGACCCGGGGGAGCTCATACAATGAGCAGTTCTTC; CDR3 protein: CASSPTRGSSYNEQFF
clone size: -; D gene: -; CDR3 length: 17; J gene: TRBJ2-2; V gene: TRBV7-3; CDR3 DNA: TGTGCCAGCAGCTTAACCCCCCTGGGAAGGACGGGCGGGGAGCTGTTTTTT; CDR3 protein: CASSLTPLGRTGGELFF
clone size: -; D gene: -; CDR3 length: 14; J gene: TRBJ1-1; V gene: TRBV2; CDR3 DNA: TGTGCCAGCAGTGAAGGGCGCACGGTAATTTTAGCTTTCTTT; CDR3 protein: CASSEGRTVILAFF
clone size: -; D gene: -; CDR3 length: 16; J gene: TRBJ2-5; V gene: TRBV6-5; CDR3 DNA: TGTGCCAGCAGTCCCGATCCCCCCTGGAACCAAGAGACCCAGTACTTC; CDR3 protein: CASSPDPPWNQETQYF
clone size: few; D gene: TRBD1; CDR3 length: 20; J gene: TRBJ2-6; V gene: TRBV27; CDR3 DNA: TGTGCCAGCAGAAAACAGGGGGCGAGTCCCCCGAGCTCTGGGGCCAACGTCCTGACTTTC; CDR3 protein: CASRKQGASPPSSGANVLTF
clone size: few; D gene: -; CDR3 length: 14; J gene: TRBJ2-1; V gene: TRBV6-2/TRBV6-3; CDR3 DNA: TGTGCCAGCAGTTACTCTAGGGGGAAGGTTGAGCAGTTCTTC; CDR3 protein: CASSYSRGKVEQFF
clone size: few; D gene: -; CDR3 length: 13; J gene: TRBJ1-5; V gene: TRBV20-1; CDR3 DNA: TGCAGTGCTAGAGGGACCCCGGGGCAGCCCCAGCATTTT; CDR3 protein: CSARGTPGQPQHF
clone size: few; D gene: -; CDR3 length: 15; J gene: TRBJ1-6; V gene: TRBV12-3/TRBV12-4; CDR3 DNA: TGTGCCAGCAGTTTCAGGGTAGGGGAAAATTCACCCCTCCACTTT; CDR3 protein: CASSFRVGENSPLHF
clone size: many; D gene: -; CDR3 length: 18; J gene: TRBJ2-3; V gene: TRBV19; CDR3 DNA: TGTGCCAGTAGTAAGGGCCGCTCCCAGGGGGGGATCACAGATACGCAGTATTTT; CDR3 protein: CASSKGRSQGGITDTQYF
clone size: -; D gene: -; CDR3 length: 18; J gene: TRBJ2-1; V gene: TRBV10-3; CDR3 DNA: TGTGCCATCAGTGAGAGGATCTGGGGGGGGGCCGGTAGGAATGAGCAGTTCTTC; CDR3 protein: CAISERIWGGAGRNEQFF
clone size: few; D gene: TRBD2; CDR3 length: 15; J gene: TRBJ2-1; V gene: TRBV5-1; CDR3 DNA: TGCGCCAGCAGCTTTAGTAGCGGGTCCTACAATGAGCAGTTCTTC; CDR3 protein: CASSFSSGSYNEQFF
clone size: few; D gene: -; CDR3 length: 15; J gene: TRBJ2-3; V gene: TRBV11-2; CDR3 DNA: TGTGCCAGCAGCGGGGTTTTCACGTCCCGAGATACGCAGTATTTT; CDR3 protein: CASSGVFTSRDTQYF
clone size: -; D gene: TRBD1; CDR3 length: 15; J gene: TRBJ1-4; V gene: TRBV7-3; CDR3 DNA: TGTGCCAGCAGCCCTAGGGACAGGGGTCGAGAAAAACTGTTTTTT; CDR3 protein: CASSPRDRGREKLFF
clone size: many; D gene: -; CDR3 length: 19; J gene: TRBJ2-6; V gene: TRBV5-1; CDR3 DNA: TGCGCCAGCAGCTTGGGAAGGGGGGCCGCGTTCTCTGGGGCCAACGTCCTGACTTTC; CDR3 protein: CASSLGRGAAFSGANVLTF
clone size: -; D gene: -; CDR3 length: 15; J gene: TRBJ2-3; V gene: TRBV10-3; CDR3 DNA: TGTGCCATCAGTGAGGGGGGGATTAGCACAGATACGCAGTATTTT; CDR3 protein: CAISEGGISTDTQYF
clone size: -; D gene: TRBD1; CDR3 length: 17; J gene: TRBJ2-5; V gene: TRBV4-1; CDR3 DNA: TGCGCCAGCAGCCAGGGCACCGGGACAGGGGCGAGAGAGACCCAGTACTTC; CDR3 protein: CASSQGTGTGARETQYF
clone size: -; D gene: -; CDR3 length: 12; J gene: TRBJ1-2; V gene: TRBV30; CDR3 DNA: TGTGCCTGGAGAACAGGGTGGCCTGGCTACACCTTC; CDR3 protein: CAWRTGWPGYTF
clone size: many; D gene: -; CDR3 length: 16; J gene: TRBJ2-1; V gene: TRBV18; CDR3 DNA: TGTGCCAGCTCACCAAGGGCGCCAGGGGCTTACAATGAGCAGTTCTTC; CDR3 protein: CASSPRAPGAYNEQFF
clone size: -; D gene: TRBD1; CDR3 length: 13; J gene: TRBJ2-7; V gene: TRBV5-8; CDR3 DNA: TGTGCCAGCAGCATAACACAGGGGATCGAGCAGTACTTC; CDR3 protein: CASSITQGIEQYF
clone size: few; D gene: TRBD1; CDR3 length: 14; J gene: TRBJ2-5; V gene: TRBV4-3; CDR3 DNA: TGCGCCAGCAGCCAAGACCAACAGGGGATGACCCAGTACTTC; CDR3 protein: CASSQDQQGMTQYF
clone size: -; D gene: -; CDR3 length: 14; J gene: TRBJ1-2; V gene: TRBV20-1; CDR3 DNA: TGCAGTGCTATAGACGGCAGCTACTACTATGGCTACACCTTC; CDR3 protein: CSAIDGSYYYGYTF
clone size: many; D gene: -; CDR3 length: 16; J gene: TRBJ1-1; V gene: TRBV6-5; CDR3 DNA: TGTGCCAGCAGTTACAGCGGGACGGGGCTAGGCACTGAAGCTTTCTTT; CDR3 protein: CASSYSGTGLGTEAFF
clone size: -; D gene: -; CDR3 length: 15; J gene: TRBJ2-7; V gene: TRBV5-4; CDR3 DNA: TGTGCCAGCAGCTTGTTCCCGGAAGCCTCCTACGAGCAGTACTTC; CDR3 protein: CASSLFPEASYEQYF
clone size: many; D gene: -; CDR3 length: 14; J gene: TRBJ2-1; V gene: TRBV18; CDR3 DNA: TGTGCCAGCTCACCTAGGACAGAAACCAATGAGCAGTTCTTC; CDR3 protein: CASSPRTETNEQFF
clone size: many; D gene: TRBD2; CDR3 length: 15; J gene: TRBJ2-1; V gene: TRBV5-5; CDR3 DNA: TGTGCCAGCAGACTCGCGGGGGGACGGTACAATGAGCAGTTCTTC; CDR3 protein: CASRLAGGRYNEQFF
clone size: many; D gene: TRBD2; CDR3 length: 14; J gene: TRBJ2-1; V gene: TRBV11-2; CDR3 DNA: TGTGCCAGCAGCGACAGCGGGGGGGCCCATGAGCAGTTCTTC; CDR3 protein: CASSDSGGAHEQFF